A single T cell receptor (beta chain) is shown here with its context. These data originate in a study of PD-L1 blockade in urothelial cancer. Time point noted: peripheral blood 6 weeks after treatment start. CDR3 length: 14 residues. Trimming took off 7 bases at V and 0 bases at J, with 7 bases between the two ends. Germline V lookup: CDR1 SGHAT, CDR2 FQNNGV. TCRdb's table, derived via immunoSEQ multiplex PCR, lists solely in-frame clones and lacks some. The data show roughly 110,000 clones, 80% to 95% seen once. This clonotype was obtained from a man aged 60 to 69 with urothelial cancer. V is TRBV11-2 and J is TRBJ2-6; D gene ambiguous. This material consisted of PBMCs, taken around atezolizumab (anti-PD-L1) treatment. CDR3 nucleotide sequence: TGTGCCAGCACCCCAGTCTCTGGGGCCAACGTCCTGACTTTC. Protein: CASTPVSGANVLTF.